Listed below are T cell receptor beta chains from one sample, sequenced in a study of CD8 T cells in Susac syndrome. Each CDR3 protein is one row after TCRdb ran MiXCR on the immunoSEQ multiplex PCR reads. The table records some 190,000 distinct CDR3 sequences, just under 95% of them present only once. Input material: CD4+ T cells from PBMCs. The receptors here all came from a human donor in good health. Both conserved end residues are part of each CDR3. Each record gives: J gene, clone size, D gene, V gene, CDR3 DNA, CDR3 protein. A D gene is named only where the DNA matches it firmly. The size entry is marked missing in some rows and otherwise reads once, few, many or a size class.

J: TRBJ2-3; size: -; D: TRBD2; V: TRBV20-1; DNA: TGCAGTGCTACGGGACTAGCGGGGTTATCGGGCACAGATACGCAGTATTTT; CDR3: CSATGLAGLSGTDTQYF
J: TRBJ2-1; size: -; D: TRBD2; V: TRBV29-1; DNA: TGCAGCGTTGATAGGACTAGCGGTTACAATGAGCAGTTCTTC; CDR3: CSVDRTSGYNEQFF
J: TRBJ2-3; size: -; D: TRBD1; V: TRBV3-1; DNA: TGTGCCAGCAGCCAAACGGGACAGGCCCTGGATACGCAGTATTTT; CDR3: CASSQTGQALDTQYF
J: TRBJ2-7; size: -; D: -; V: TRBV30; DNA: TGTGCCTGGACGTCAGGGGCTAGCTACGAGCAGTACTTC; CDR3: CAWTSGASYEQYF
J: TRBJ2-7; size: -; D: -; V: TRBV23-1; DNA: TGCGCCAGCAGTCAATATCGGACGGGCGAAGAGATTCGGGATCGGTTTCGCGAGCAGTACTTC; CDR3: CASSQYRTGEEIRDRFREQYF
J: TRBJ2-7; size: -; D: TRBD2; V: TRBV20-1; DNA: TGCAGTGCTGGGGAGCGCGGGAGGGAGAACGAGCAGTACTTC; CDR3: CSAGERGRENEQYF
J: TRBJ1-1; size: -; D: TRBD1; V: TRBV5-1; DNA: TGCGCCAGCAGCTTGGGACAGGGGGTCACTGAAGCTTTCTTT; CDR3: CASSLGQGVTEAFF
J: TRBJ2-2; size: -; D: TRBD1; V: TRBV9; DNA: TGTGCCAGCAGCGTACAGGGGGCGAACACCGGGGAGCTGTTTTTT; CDR3: CASSVQGANTGELFF
J: TRBJ1-2; size: -; D: -; V: TRBV21-1; DNA: TGTGCCAGCGACGTGGGGGAGGCGGGTGGCTACACCTTC; CDR3: CASDVGEAGGYTF
J: TRBJ2-3; size: -; D: TRBD1; V: TRBV29-1; DNA: TGCAGCGTGGGACAGGACCCCTTCGGACGGGGGACTAGCACAGATACGCAGTATTTT; CDR3: CSVGQDPFGRGTSTDTQYF
J: TRBJ2-1; size: -; D: TRBD2; V: TRBV6-5; DNA: TGTGCCAGCAGCTCCGTGGGGAGCGGGGAACGGGAGCAGTTCTTC; CDR3: CASSSVGSGEREQFF
J: TRBJ1-5; size: -; D: -; V: TRBV28; DNA: TGTGCCAGCTTCCCCGGTCGGGTCAATCAGCCCCAGCATTTT; CDR3: CASFPGRVNQPQHF
J: TRBJ2-3; size: once; D: -; V: TRBV4-3; DNA: TGCGCCAGCAGCCAAGATATCCCAGATACGCAGTATTTT; CDR3: CASSQDIPDTQYF
J: TRBJ2-1; size: -; D: -; V: TRBV4-3; DNA: TGCGCCAGCAGCCCTACCGCTAGTATCGGTGAGCAGTTCTTC; CDR3: CASSPTASIGEQFF
J: TRBJ2-5; size: -; D: TRBD2; V: TRBV9; DNA: TGTGCCAGCAGCGCGAGGCCGGGACTAGCGACAGCGGACTTC; CDR3: CASSARPGLATADF